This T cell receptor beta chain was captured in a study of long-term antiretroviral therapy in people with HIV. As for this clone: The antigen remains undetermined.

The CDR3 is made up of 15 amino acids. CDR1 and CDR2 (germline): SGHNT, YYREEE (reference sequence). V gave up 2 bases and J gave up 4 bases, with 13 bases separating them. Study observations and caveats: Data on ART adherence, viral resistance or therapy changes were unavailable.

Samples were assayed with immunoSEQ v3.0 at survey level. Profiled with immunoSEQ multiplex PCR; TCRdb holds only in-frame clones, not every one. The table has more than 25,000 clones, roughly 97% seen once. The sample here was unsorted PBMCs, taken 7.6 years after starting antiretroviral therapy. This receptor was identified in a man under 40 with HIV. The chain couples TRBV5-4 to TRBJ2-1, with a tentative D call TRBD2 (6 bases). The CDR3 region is CASSFISGDYNEQFF. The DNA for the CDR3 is TGTGCCAGCAGCTTCATCTCGGGAGATTACAATGAGCAGTTCTTC.